These T cell receptor beta chains were read from a single sample in a study of molecular identifiers for immune sequencing clone quantification. TCRdb redid the calling of the PCR reads with MiXCR, one entry per CDR3 protein. The sample has 460,000 or so distinct CDR3 sequences, about 26% seen once. Sequenced input: naive CD8+ T cells from blood, with Jurkat cell RNA spiked in. Receptor source: a human donor in good health. Some libraries in this study had Jurkat cell RNA spiked in. Each CDR3 is given with its conserved first and last residue. A D gene is named only where the DNA matches it firmly. Rows may omit the clone size; those that give it use once, few, many or a size class.

clone size,V gene,J gene,D gene,CDR3 DNA,CDR3 protein
many,TRBV2,TRBJ2-3,-,TGTGCCAGCAGTGAATCGGCCTCGCCGAACACAGATACGCAGTATTTT,CASSESASPNTDTQYF
many,TRBV6-2/TRBV6-3,TRBJ2-1,-,TGTGCCAGCAGATTGGCGCCGGGGAATGAGCAGTTCTTC,CASRLAPGNEQFF
few,TRBV3-1,TRBJ1-5,-,TGTGCCAGCAGCCAGGGACCCGGAGGCCCCAGCAATCAGCCCCAGCATTTT,CASSQGPGGPSNQPQHF
few,TRBV7-9,TRBJ1-6,-,TGTGCCAGCAGCTCTCCGGGAAATTCACCCCTCCACTTT,CASSSPGNSPLHF
-,TRBV5-1,TRBJ1-3,-,TGCGCCAGCAGCTTGGTTTCAGACTCTGGAAACACCATATATTTT,CASSLVSDSGNTIYF
many,TRBV12-3/TRBV12-4,TRBJ2-3,-,TGTGCCAGCAGTTTCATTAGCGAGGAGCCTGATACGCAGTATTTT,CASSFISEEPDTQYF
-,TRBV5-6,TRBJ2-7,-,TGTGCCAGCAGCTTGGCTTTACAGGGAAGCTACGAGCAGTACTTC,CASSLALQGSYEQYF
-,TRBV12-3/TRBV12-4,TRBJ2-5,-,TGTGCCAGCGGTCACACCGGGGATTATGAGACCCAGTACTTC,CASGHTGDYETQYF
-,TRBV9,TRBJ2-1,TRBD2,TGTGCCAGCAGCGCCTCGGGGCGGGGGGCCTACAATGAGCAGTTCTTC,CASSASGRGAYNEQFF
few,TRBV23-1,TRBJ2-2,-,TGCGCCAGCAGTCACTGTCCCGGGGAGCTGTTTTTT,CASSHCPGELFF
-,TRBV5-6,TRBJ1-1,-,TGTGCCAGCAGCTTTTTTTCCAGGGGGAACACTGAAGCTTTCTTT,CASSFFSRGNTEAFF
-,TRBV19,TRBJ2-1,-,TGTGCCAGCCACCCCCGGGGGGCGGGTGAGCAGTTCTTC,CASHPRGAGEQFF
many,TRBV7-9,TRBJ1-1,TRBD1,TGTGCCAGCAGCTTAGAGGGGTCAGGGGGGCTGAACACTGAAGCTTTCTTT,CASSLEGSGGLNTEAFF
-,TRBV10-3,TRBJ2-1,TRBD2,TGTGCCATCAGCAACCCCGGCGGGGGGGAAATTGAGCAGTTCTTC,CAISNPGGGEIEQFF
many,TRBV12-3/TRBV12-4,TRBJ2-3,TRBD2,TGTGCCAGCAGCCGACTAGCGGCTAGCACAGATACGCAGTATTTT,CASSRLAASTDTQYF
many,TRBV29-1,TRBJ2-3,TRBD1,TGCAGTCCTACCTGGGGACAGGGGTGTCGCACAGATACGCAGTATTTT,CSPTWGQGCRTDTQYF
many,TRBV12-3/TRBV12-4,TRBJ1-5,-,TGTGCCAGCAGTTTACAGTTCGATCAGCCCCAGCATTTT,CASSLQFDQPQHF
few,TRBV6-6,TRBJ1-1,-,TGTGCCAGTAAGGAGTACACTGAAGCTTTCTTT,CASKEYTEAFF
many,TRBV7-3,TRBJ2-5,TRBD1,TGTGCCAGCAGCCCCGGGACAGGGGTAATGAAGACCCAGTACTTC,CASSPGTGVMKTQYF
-,TRBV25-1,TRBJ1-2,-,TGTGCCAGCAGTGGCTATACCGTATCCTATGGCTACACCTTC,CASSGYTVSYGYTF
-,TRBV10-3,TRBJ1-1,-,TGTGCCATCGGTGAGGGGCAGTCGAACACTGAAGCTTTCTTT,CAIGEGQSNTEAFF
many,TRBV5-5,TRBJ1-1,-,TGTGCCAGCAGCTTGCAGAACACTGAAGCTTTCTTT,CASSLQNTEAFF